The next 4 T cell receptor beta chains were all read from a single sample in a study of blood T cell repertoires in COVID-19. Sequencing used immunoSEQ multiplex PCR; TCRdb keeps in-frame clones, though not all of them. Among more than 350,000 clones, about 90% were seen once, and the ten largest hold under 11%. Sequencing was carried out using peripheral blood. These receptors came from a woman aged 30 to 39 with COVID-19, enrolled during active disease.

Only a few counts were recorded for this clone. The J gene is TRBJ2-2, the V gene TRBV6-5; 10 positions match TRBD2. The CDR3 consists of 15 residues. Germline values: CDR1 MNHEY, CDR2 SVGAGI. Trimming removed 6 bases from V and 7 bases from J; junction bases left unmatched: 8. The CDR3 loop reads CASRPSGRAIGELFF. The CDR3 region has the DNA TGTGCCAGCAGACCCAGCGGGAGGGCGATCGGGGAGCTGTTTTTT.

This rearrangement joins TRBV7-2 to TRBJ1-1; D perhaps matches TRBD1 (6 bases). The CDR3 length is 15 residues. Germline V gene data show CDR1 as SGHTA and CDR2 as FQGNSA. Trimming took 2 bases from V and 0 from J, leaving 10 bases between them. The CDR3 DNA follows: TGTGCCAGCAGCTTACCCAGGGGATTGAACACTGAAGCTTTCTTT. It encodes CASSLPRGLNTEAFF.

The chain recombines TRBV7-9 with TRBJ2-5; 7 bases align to TRBD1. The J segment lost 5 bases and the V segment lost 5 bases, leaving 17 bases of the junction unmatched. Germline V lookup: CDR1 SEHNR, CDR2 FQNEAQ (reference sequence). The CDR3 has 17 amino acids. The CDR3 nucleotides are TGTGCCAGCAGCAAGACAATCGGGTTAGGGGGCATTGAGACCCAGTACTTC. This sequence encodes CASSKTIGLGGIETQYF.

This clone is a singleton in its sample. The rearrangement uses TRBV3-1 (or the pseudogene TRBV3-2) and TRBJ2-1; D may be TRBD2 (7 bases). The CDR3 totals 16 residues. CDR1 LGHDT and CDR2 YNNKEL come from the germline V gene (reference sequence). Trimming cost V 1 base and J 5 bases, with 15 bases left between them. The CDR3 DNA is TGTGCCAGCAGCCAAGGGGGGCTAGCGGTGAACAATGAGCAGTTCTTC. Residues: CASSQGGLAVNNEQFF.